This TCR beta chain stems from a study of T cells after posttransplantation cyclophosphamide. Cyclophosphamide on days +3 and +4 followed busulfan-fludarabine conditioning and a marrow graft. Findings and caveats of the study: Later post-transplant blood repertoires were often dominated by donor CD8+ memory clones. TRB clonality was highly associated with recipient CMV seropositivity and reactivation.

Sequenced by immunoSEQ multiplex PCR; TCRdb stores in-frame clones only, minus some. This repertoire holds around 5,700 clones, and none appear only once. This clone has a count of ten or more. Its antigen is undetermined. Germline CDR1 reads SGHRS; CDR2 reads YFSETQ. The CDR3 is made up of 16 amino acids. With V trimmed by 2 bases and J by 2 bases, 7 bases remained unmatched. The receptor was derived from a male patient between 60 and 69 years old who received an allogeneic stem cell transplant from a related donor, was CMV-positive, and had acute GVHD only. Some T cells may be graft donor cells. The sequences come from PBMCs, collected about 57 weeks after allogeneic stem cell transplant with posttransplant cyclophosphamide. This chain connects TRBV5-1 to TRBJ2-7, with 10 bases identical to TRBD1. The CDR3, as DNA: TGCGCCAGCAGCTTCACCACCGGGACAGGGGCCTACGAGCAGTACTTC. This codes for CASSFTTGTGAYEQYF.